What follows are 31 T cell receptor beta chains derived from one specimen sequenced in a study of regulatory T cells in long-lasting Graves disease. Construction of TCR beta libraries relied on iRepertoire HTBI primers and on Arm-PCR targeting CDR3 regions. TCRdb recomputed calls from the multiplex PCR reads with MiXCR, one row per CDR3 protein. Of some 420,000 distinct CDR3 sequences detected, roughly 22% appear once; the ten largest clones hold around 12%. Regarding time point: persistent/refractory GD, antithyroid drugs over 5 years with positive TRAb. Preparation of the TCR library used RNA extracted from PBMCs. Sequencing used peripheral blood mononuclear cells (PBMCs), obtained when the disease was refractory, from a patient treated with antithyroid drugs. The receptors derive from a female donor with Graves disease.

V and J are TRBV5-1 and TRBJ1-5; D unclear. Germline CDR1 SGHRS, CDR2 YFSETQ. CDR3 length equals 13 residues. V lost 6 bases, J lost 8 bases, and 15 bases lay in between. In DNA, the CDR3 is TGCGCCAGCAAGGGAGAGGCCCAGGAGCCCCAGCATTTT. Its protein is CASKGEAQEPQHF.

This clonotype was counted at least ten times. V and J are TRBV2 and TRBJ1-5; D remains unclear. Germline V gene sequence: CDR1 SNHLY, CDR2 FYNNEI. V lost 0 bases and J lost 3, with 9 bases in between. This CDR3 spans 15 amino acids. The DNA of the CDR3 is TGTGCCAGCAGTGAAGCAGGTCAGTTCAATCAGCCCCAGCATTTT. As protein: CASSEAGQFNQPQHF. The full variable domain, rest sourced from reference TRBV2 and TRBJ1-5, is EPEVTQTPSHQVTQMGQEVILRCVPISNHLYFYWYRQILGQKVEFLVSFYNNEISEKSEIFDDQFSVERPDGSNFTLKIRSTKLEDSAMYFCASSEAGQFNQPQHFGDGTRLSIL.

Many counts were recorded for this clonotype. V is TRBV30 and J is TRBJ1-2, with D possibly TRBD1 on 6 matching bases. The CDR3 covers 14 residues. CDR1 and CDR2 from the germline V gene are GTSNPN and SVGIG (reference sequence). Trimming took off 7 bases at V and 7 bases at J, with 22 bases between the two ends. The CDR3 nucleotides are TGTGCCTCCCGAAGGACAGACCTTAAGGGTGGCTACACCTTC. As protein: CASRRTDLKGGYTF.

The chain carries TRBV2 and TRBJ2-7; 8 bases align to TRBD1. Germline-derived CDR1 and CDR2 are SNHLY and FYNNEI. The V segment lost 6 bases and the J segment 0 bases; nucleotides outside the gene matches: 7. CDR3 length: 15 amino acids. The CDR3 here is CASRMGDRSSYEQYF. In DNA, the CDR3 is TGTGCCAGCAGGATGGGGGACAGGAGCTCCTACGAGCAGTACTTC. Full variable domain (missing parts from reference TRBV2 and TRBJ2-7): EPEVTQTPSHQVTQMGQEVILRCVPISNHLYFYWYRQILGQKVEFLVSFYNNEISEKSEIFDDQFSVERPDGSNFTLKIRSTKLEDSAMYFCASRMGDRSSYEQYFGPGTRLTVT.

This clonotype was detected many times. This sequence joins TRBV28 and TRBJ1-4; D remains unclear. The germline CDR1 and CDR2 sequences are MDHEN and SYDVKM. The CDR3 totals 11 residues. Deletions cut 9 bases from V and 7 bases from J, with 9 bases between. The CDR3 DNA is TGTGCCAGTAGTATGGGTGAAAAACTGTTTTTT. Translating it yields CASSMGEKLFF.

This clonotype has at least ten counts. The chain is built from TRBV10-3 and TRBJ2-7; 8 nucleotides agree with TRBD2. The CDR3 runs 14 residues. CDR1 and CDR2 from the germline V gene are ENHRY and SYGVKD. J gave up 6 bases and V 4 bases, and 8 bases lay outside the gene matches. The CDR3 protein is CAISALAEWGEQYF. The CDR3 DNA reads TGTGCCATCAGTGCACTAGCGGAATGGGGCGAGCAGTACTTC.

This clonotype was seen many times. The chain combines TRBV28 with TRBJ2-5; 9 positions agree with TRBD1. CDR1 is MDHEN and CDR2 is SYDVKM in the germline V gene. Trimming cost V 6 bases and J 7 bases; bases outside gene matches: 9. The CDR3 loop spans 14 amino acids. CDR3 region: CASSTGTGRPTQYF. The CDR3 DNA reads TGTGCCAGCAGCACCGGGACAGGGCGTCCGACCCAGTACTTC. Based on the CDR3 plus reference TRBV28 and TRBJ2-5, the full variable domain is DVKVTQSSRYLVKRTGEKVFLECVQDMDHENMFWYRQDPGLGLRLIYFSYDVKMKEKGDIPEGYSVSREKKERFSLILESASTNQTSMYLCASSTGTGRPTQYFGPGTRLLVL.

This clonotype has a count of ten or more. The rearrangement uses TRBV28 and TRBJ2-2; D not certain. This CDR3 is 13 amino acids long. V was cut by 5 bases and J by 7 bases, with 11 bases left in between. Looked up from germline, CDR1 is MDHEN and CDR2 is SYDVKM. CDR3 nucleotide sequence: TGTGCCAGCAGTCCACCTACTGGCGGGGAGCTGTTTTTT. Its translation is CASSPPTGGELFF.

This clonotype was detected many times. V and J are TRBV28 and TRBJ1-2; possible D gene TRBD1, 5 bases. Germline values: CDR1 MDHEN, CDR2 SYDVKM. With 4 bases removed from V and 5 bases from J, the gap between germline ends came to 11 bases. The CDR3 runs to 13 residues. CDR3 residues: CASSSSGTYGYTF. The CDR3, as DNA: TGTGCCAGCAGTTCCTCGGGGACGTATGGCTACACCTTC.

The sample holds many counts of this clonotype. The V call is TRBV12-3 or TRBV12-4, the J call TRBJ2-2; TRBD2 agrees at 8 bases. The CDR3 has 17 amino acids. V was pared by 3 bases and J by 5 bases, with 11 bases of the junction left unmatched. The CDR3 nucleotides read TGTGCCAGCAGTTTGCAGATAGCGGGAATAGTTACCGGGGAGCTGTTTTTT. Its translation: CASSLQIAGIVTGELFF.

This clonotype came up many times. The rearrangement links TRBV20-1 to TRBJ1-4, with a tentative D call TRBD1 (5 bases). Trimming cost V 3 bases and J 7 bases, with 18 bases left between them. This CDR3 spans 15 amino acids. Germline CDR1 reads DFQATT; CDR2 reads SNEGSKA (reference sequence). This CDR3 is CSASRPKTGGEKLFF. DNA for the CDR3: TGCAGTGCTAGTCGACCTAAAACCGGGGGTGAAAAACTGTTTTTT.

This clonotype has only a few counts. The CDR3 reads CATSGSTLYNEQFF. The CDR3 nucleotides are TGTGCCACCAGTGGGAGTACCCTCTACAATGAGCAGTTCTTC. The J gene is TRBJ2-1, the V gene TRBV24-1, with no clear D. Trimming pared 5 bases from V and 3 bases from J, leaving 10 bases between. Germline values: CDR1 KGHDR, CDR2 SFDVKD. The CDR3 is made up of 14 amino acids.

In its sample, this clonotype was seen many times. V and J are TRBV7-9 and TRBJ1-2; D gene ambiguous. The CDR3 runs 13 residues. In germline, CDR1 is SEHNR, CDR2 FQNEAQ (reference sequence). Between the trimmed V and J ends, which lost 5 bases and 6 bases, there was a span of 13 bases. This chain's CDR3 is CASSPNVHHGYTF. CDR3 bases: TGTGCCAGCAGCCCGAATGTACACCATGGCTACACCTTC.

In this sample, this clonotype turned up many times. V usage is TRBV11-2 and J usage is TRBJ1-6, with D possibly being TRBD1 (5 bases). This CDR3 is 18 amino acids long. Germline V CDR1 and CDR2: SGHAT, FQNNGV. The V end lost 5 bases, the J end lost 8 bases, and 25 bases lay between the germline ends. The DNA of the CDR3 is TGTGCCAGCAGCCCCGATCTTTGGGGGAGAGGCCGGGATTCACCCCTCCACTTT. Amino acids: CASSPDLWGRGRDSPLHF. Looking up the rest from reference TRBV11-2 and TRBJ1-6 gives the full variable domain: EAGVAQSPRYKIIEKRQSVAFWCNPISGHATLYWYQQILGQGPKLLIQFQNNGVVDDSQLPKDRFSAERLKGVDSTLKIQPAKLEDSAVYLCASSPDLWGRGRDSPLHFGNGTRLTVT.

CDR3: CASSLAQESYTDTQYF. The CDR3 DNA reads TGTGCCAGCAGCTTAGCGCAAGAATCCTACACAGATACGCAGTATTTT. The chain has TRBV11-1 and TRBJ2-3; D unclear. Germline V CDR1 and CDR2: SGHAT, FQDESV (reference sequence). This CDR3 contains 16 residues. The ends were cut back, 0 bases at V and 2 bases at J, with 12 bases in the middle.

This clonotype was seen at least ten times. CDR3 amino acids: CASSYPGGRVYSNQPQHF. CDR3 DNA: TGTGCCAGCAGTTACCCCGGGGGGAGGGTTTATAGCAATCAGCCCCAGCATTTT. The chain couples TRBV28 to TRBJ1-5; possibly TRBD1 for D (5 bases). The V gene's germline CDR1 is MDHEN and CDR2 SYDVKM. Trimming shortened V by 4 bases and J by 0 bases, and 19 bases separated the two germline ends. The CDR3 is made up of 18 amino acids.

The V call is TRBV12-5, the J call TRBJ2-6; no definite D call. The CDR3 runs to 15 residues. With 0 bases removed from V and 2 bases from J, the gap between germline ends came to 5 bases. Germline V gene data show CDR1 as LGHNT and CDR2 as FRNRAP. CDR3 sequence: CASGLVIPGANVLTF. For the CDR3, the DNA is TGTGCTAGTGGTTTGGTAATCCCTGGGGCCAACGTCCTGACTTTC.

This chain joins TRBV12-3 or TRBV12-4 and TRBJ1-2, with D maybe TRBD1 (6 bases). Trimming removed 4 bases at V and 6 bases at J, with 12 bases between. The CDR3 is 13 amino acids. CDR3 coding DNA: TGTGCCAGCAGTTCTGGGGGGGCGGATGGCTACACCTTC. Translated, it gives CASSSGGADGYTF.

This clonotype showed up just a few times. The chain couples TRBV28 to TRBJ1-2, with D unclear. Germline V gene lookup returns CDR1 MDHEN and CDR2 SYDVKM. The CDR3 runs 14 residues. V lost 8 bases and J lost 0, with 13 bases in between. This CDR3 is CASLQHSANYGYTF. The CDR3 DNA is TGTGCCAGCCTTCAACACTCCGCTAACTATGGCTACACCTTC.

This clonotype was detected only a few times. The rearrangement links TRBV7-2 to TRBJ2-2; possible D gene TRBD1, 5 bases. CDR1 and CDR2 from the germline V gene are SGHTA and FQGNSA. CDR3 length: 15 amino acids. Trimming cost V 3 bases and J 5 bases, with 13 bases left between them. The CDR3 loop is CASSFASTATGELFF. Here the CDR3 DNA reads TGTGCCAGCAGCTTTGCCTCGACAGCAACCGGGGAGCTGTTTTTT.

This chain joins TRBV7-6 and TRBJ2-7, with TRBD1 matching over 9 bases. The germline V gene has CDR1 SGHVS and CDR2 FNYEAQ. The CDR3 extends over 16 amino acids. V shed 6 bases, J shed 3 bases, and the junction held 12 bases outside the gene matches. The CDR3 nucleotides read TGTGCCAGCAGTTTCTCTTCAGGGACAGGGAACTACGAGCAGTACTTC. It yields the protein CASSFSSGTGNYEQYF.

The chain joins TRBV14 to TRBJ2-5; 9 nucleotides match TRBD1. V shed 3 bases, J shed 3 bases, and the junction held 5 bases outside the gene matches. The germline V gene has CDR1 SGHDN and CDR2 FVKESK. The CDR3 is 15 amino acids. The CDR3 is CASSQQTGGEETQYF. In DNA, the CDR3 is TGTGCCAGCAGCCAGCAGACAGGGGGGGAAGAGACCCAGTACTTC.

The gene calls are TRBV19 and TRBJ1-1; D not resolved. The CDR3 loop spans 13 amino acids. The ends were cut back, 3 bases at V and 0 bases at J, with 5 bases in the middle. Germline loops: CDR1 LNHDA, CDR2 SQIVND (reference sequence). CDR3 in DNA: TGTGCCAGTAGTATCAGAGTGAACACTGAAGCTTTCTTT. Protein product: CASSIRVNTEAFF.

The J gene is TRBJ1-1, the V gene TRBV4-2, with a tentative D call TRBD1 (5 bases). The germline V gene encodes CDR1 LGHNA and CDR2 YNFKEQ. Deletions cut 1 base from V and 5 bases from J, with 11 bases between. The CDR3 consists of 14 residues. The CDR3 loop is CASSQAQGQTEAFF. As DNA, the CDR3 is TGTGCCAGCAGCCAAGCTCAGGGCCAAACTGAAGCTTTCTTT.

This rearrangement joins TRBV5-1 to TRBJ2-2, with TRBD2 matching 13 bases. Germline CDR1 reads SGHRS; CDR2 reads YFSETQ. The CDR3 covers 19 residues. V dropped 4 bases and J dropped 0; count of bases not matched to a gene: 9. The CDR3 region is CASSTPGLAGAANTGELFF. The CDR3 DNA reads as TGCGCCAGCAGCACCCCTGGACTAGCGGGAGCCGCGAACACCGGGGAGCTGTTTTTT.

The J gene is TRBJ2-3, the V gene TRBV7-2, with a possible D match to TRBD1 (7 bases). The CDR3 sequence is 20 residues long. From germline, CDR1 is SGHTA and CDR2 FQGNSA. Trimming pared 5 bases from V and 0 bases from J, leaving 27 bases between. The CDR3 DNA sequence: TGTGCCAGCAGCCAGACTTCAGGGGGAGGTTATATTGGGAGCACAGATACGCAGTATTTT. Its protein is CASSQTSGGGYIGSTDTQYF.

This clonotype was counted at least ten times. The rearrangement links TRBV6-2 or TRBV6-3 to TRBJ1-4, with D hard to call. Germline loops: CDR1 MNHEY, CDR2 SVGEGT. V lost 0 bases and J 2 bases, leaving 4 bases between the germline ends. There are 14 residues in the CDR3. CDR3 loop: CASSYSVTNEKLFF. CDR3 DNA sequence: TGTGCCAGCAGTTACTCGGTGACTAATGAAAAACTGTTTTTT.

This clonotype was recorded many times. The chain links TRBV24-1 to TRBJ2-5; D is perhaps TRBD1 (5 bases). Deletions cut 4 bases from V and 2 bases from J, with 10 bases between. CDR1 and CDR2 (germline): KGHDR, SFDVKD. CDR3 length: 14 amino acids. CDR3: CATSEDTAQETQYF. CDR3 sequence (DNA): TGTGCCACCAGTGAGGACACGGCACAAGAGACCCAGTACTTC.

In its sample, this clonotype was seen a few times. The genes are TRBV19 and TRBJ1-2; a weak D match, TRBD1 (5 bases). CDR3 length: 13 amino acids. Germline V CDR1 and CDR2: LNHDA, SQIVND (reference sequence). Trimming took off 5 bases at V and 4 bases at J, with 11 bases between the two ends. CDR3 coding DNA: TGTGCCAGTAGTGCAGGGTCGGGCTATGGCTACACCTTC. It is translated as CASSAGSGYGYTF. The whole variable domain, filled in from reference TRBV19 and TRBJ1-2, reads DGGITQSPKYLFRKEGQNVTLSCEQNLNHDAMYWYRQDPGQGLRLIYYSQIVNDFQKGDIAEGYSVSREKKESFPLTVTSAQKNPTAFYLCASSAGSGYGYTFGSGTRLTVV.

This clonotype has just a few counts. The chain links TRBV19 to TRBJ2-5, with TRBD2 as a possible D gene (6 bases). The CDR3 is 17 amino acids. CDR1 is LNHDA and CDR2 is SQIVND in the germline V gene (reference sequence). Trimming took off 2 bases at V and 3 bases at J, with 19 bases between the two ends. CDR3 residues: CASSISGLQGGKETQYF. The CDR3 DNA sequence: TGTGCCAGTAGTATATCCGGACTTCAAGGCGGGAAAGAGACCCAGTACTTC.

A few counts support this clonotype. V is TRBV5-4 and J is TRBJ2-5, with TRBD2 matching 7 bases. Germline V CDR1 and CDR2: SGHNT, YYREEE (reference sequence). The CDR3 has 15 residues. Unmatched junction bases numbered 9, after V lost 2 bases and J lost 5 bases. Here the CDR3 DNA reads TGTGCCAGCAGCTTTCGGGCGGGAGAGGGGGAGACCCAGTACTTC. The encoded protein is CASSFRAGEGETQYF.